A single sample is the source of the 6 T cell receptor beta chains below, sequenced in a study of identical twins. TCRdb reprocessed the 5' RACE reads via MiXCR and lists one record per CDR3 protein. The sample has some 460,000 distinct CDR3 sequences; 12% to 15% are singletons. Another study also made use of these data, one on yellow fever vaccine responses in identical twins.

Specimen: CD4+ T cells sorted from blood. These receptors all stem from a young woman in good health.

V and J are TRBV12-5 and TRBJ2-3, with D uncertain. Trimming removed 2 bases at V and 3 bases at J, with 6 bases between. Germline V gene sequence: CDR1 LGHNT, CDR2 FRNRAP. This CDR3 contains 13 residues. This CDR3 reads CASGLWPTDTQYF. For the CDR3, the DNA is TGTGCTAGTGGTTTGTGGCCGACAGATACGCAGTATTTT. Full variable domain (rest looked up from reference TRBV12-5 and TRBJ2-3): DARVTQTPRHKVTEMGQEVTMRCQPILGHNTVFWYRQTMMQGLELLAYFRNRAPLDDSGMPKDRFSAEMPDATLATLKIQPSEPRDSAVYFCASGLWPTDTQYFGPGTRLTVL.

This chain connects TRBV11-3 to TRBJ2-1, with 7 bases aligning to TRBD2. With V trimmed by 1 base and J by 6 bases, 6 bases remained unmatched. The CDR3 has 15 amino acids. Germline CDR1 SGHNT, CDR2 YENEEA. CDR3 DNA sequence: TGTGCCAGCAGCTTAGCCAGCGGGAAGGTCAATGAGCAGTTCTTC. Translation gives CASSLASGKVNEQFF.

V is TRBV29-1 and J is TRBJ2-5, with a possible D match to TRBD2 (6 bases). Trimming shortened V by 0 bases and J by 6 bases, and 11 bases separated the two germline ends. The CDR3 contains 13 residues. Germline CDR1 and CDR2: SQVTM and ANQGSEA. The CDR3 region is CSVEELEGQTQYF. In DNA form, the CDR3 reads TGCAGCGTTGAAGAGTTGGAGGGGCAGACCCAGTACTTC.

The chain is built from TRBV4-2 and TRBJ2-4; D perhaps matches TRBD2 (5 bases). Trimming took off 1 base at V and 4 bases at J, with 8 bases between the two ends. Germline lookup yields CDR1 LGHNA and CDR2 YNFKEQ. The CDR3 extends over 14 amino acids. The CDR3 is CASSQVSVKNIQYF. In nucleotides, the CDR3 is TGTGCCAGCAGCCAAGTTAGCGTGAAAAACATTCAGTACTTC.

This rearrangement joins TRBV24-1 to TRBJ2-1, with D perhaps TRBD2 (5 bases). Germline CDR1 KGHDR, CDR2 SFDVKD. V was trimmed by 4 bases and J by 2 bases, leaving 8 bases between them. CDR3 length equals 14 residues. CDR3 loop: CATSDGKAYNEQFF. CDR3 DNA sequence: TGTGCCACCAGTGACGGGAAAGCCTACAATGAGCAGTTCTTC.

The rearrangement uses TRBV5-6 and TRBJ2-1; 9 nucleotides line up with TRBD2. Germline trimming cut 3 bases from V and 0 bases from J; bases unmatched to any gene: 7. Per germline, CDR1 SGHDT and CDR2 YYEEEE. CDR3 length: 17 residues. CDR3 DNA sequence: TGTGCCAGCAGCTCCACTACTAGCGGGCCCTCCTACAATGAGCAGTTCTTC. The encoded protein is CASSSTTSGPSYNEQFF. Based on the CDR3 plus reference TRBV5-6 and TRBJ2-1, the full variable domain is DAGVTQSPTHLIKTRGQQVTLRCSPKSGHDTVSWYQQALGQGPQFIFQYYEEEERQRGNFPDRFSGHQFPNYSSELNVNALLLGDSALYLCASSSTTSGPSYNEQFFGPGTRLTVL.